This T cell receptor beta chain was recorded in a study of early T cells in non-severe SARS-CoV-2 infection. Study details: It was bulk RNA from unsorted whole blood that was sequenced, and the chains were unpaired.

Study-level results: VDJdb matching, biased toward anti-spike CD8 responses, missed private and CD4 specificities.

Germline loops: CDR1 MDHEN, CDR2 SYDVKM. The length of the CDR3 is 15 residues. After removal of 2 bases from V and 5 bases from J, the junction contained 5 bases not matched to a gene. This clonotype came up many times. The antigen is not known. The protocol attached unique molecular identifiers to individual cDNA molecules. From the 5' RACE reads, TCRdb called clonotypes with MiXCR, one entry per CDR3 protein. The table records some 35,000 distinct CDR3 sequences, roughly 3.9% of them present only once. Sequencing was carried out using whole blood. The chain combines TRBV28 with TRBJ2-1; TRBD1 aligns across 8 bases. This receptor was obtained from an adult who was a healthcare worker with PCR-confirmed SARS-CoV-2 infection or an uninfected control (not recorded which). In DNA form, the CDR3 reads TGTGCCAGCAGTTTAGCCCGGGACAGGCACAATGAGCAGTTCTTC. It translates to CASSLARDRHNEQFF.